This T cell receptor (beta chain) is drawn from a study of cytomegalovirus exposure and HLA in healthy donors. Broader study findings: Reported performance of the classifier showed diagnosis of cytomegalovirus status with high specificity and sensitivity. Most observed TCR sequences were rare, whereas some public TCRs were detected in many donors. Later, an analysis found that TCR clusters from the first cohort tended to co-occur in the 120 validation repertoires. Investigators reported approximately 150 TCR beta chains as tied to cytomegalovirus.

Generated by immunoSEQ multiplex PCR, the TCRdb table keeps only in-frame clones and is missing some. The table has 150,000 or so clones, approximately 94% seen once; the top ten hold around 1.9%. Concerning this clone: The antigen remains unidentified.

This sequence originates from a man between 18 and 35 years old in good health and CMV-seropositive. Sequencing input: PBMCs.

CDR3 DNA sequence: TGTGCCAGCAGGCCCTGGTCGGGGGCTAGCGGCTACAATGAGCAGTTCTTC. Protein product: CASRPWSGASGYNEQFF. The chain employs TRBV5-4 and TRBJ2-1; D possibly corresponds to TRBD2 (7 bases). The V gene's germline CDR1 is SGHNT and CDR2 YYREEE (reference sequence). V was clipped by 5 bases and J by 3 bases, with 21 bases between them. This CDR3 spans 17 amino acids. The whole variable domain, filled in from reference TRBV5-4 and TRBJ2-1, reads ETGVTQSPTHLIKTRGQQVTLRCSSQSGHNTVSWYQQALGQGPQFIFQYYREEENGRGNFPPRFSGLQFPNYSSELNVNALELDDSALYLCASRPWSGASGYNEQFFGPGTRLTVL.